The 8 T cell receptor beta chains presented below share a single source sample, sequenced in a study of beta chain features in type 1 diabetes. Expressed TCRB transcripts were sequenced because the isolated RNA had all been reverse transcribed beforehand. Measured with immunoSEQ multiplex PCR; TCRdb has only the in-frame clones, and not every one. This table holds approximately 170,000 clones, 9% to 10% found once. Sequences were obtained from central memory CD4+ T cells from blood. The receptors were sampled from a woman aged 18 to 35 in good health.

This clone is a singleton in its sample. The junction and the germline gene differ at one end; a read error may be behind it. The genes are TRBV7-8 and TRBJ1-1, with D maybe TRBD1 (5 bases). Germline V lookup: CDR1 SGHVS, CDR2 FQNEAQ. This CDR3 is 16 amino acids long. CDR3 amino acids: CASSLIRRGVKTEAFF. The CDR3 DNA reads as TGTGCCAGCAGCTTAATCCGTCGGGGGGTGAAGACTGAAGCTTTCTTT. Supplemented by reference TRBV7-8 and TRBJ1-1, the full variable domain reads GAGVSQSPRYKVAKRGQDVALRCDPISGHVSLFWYQQALGQGPEFLTYFQNEAQLDKSGLPSDRFFAERPEGSVSTLKIQRTQQEDSAVYLCASSLIRRGVKTEAFFGQGTRLTVV.

This clone has just a few counts. The chain carries TRBV11-3 and TRBJ2-3; D gene uncertain. The germline CDR1 and CDR2 sequences are SGHNT and YENEEA. The CDR3 consists of 13 residues. Trimming took 3 bases from V and 6 from J, leaving 10 bases between them. In nucleotides, the CDR3 is TGTGCCAGCAGCTTTAAGTTGGGCGATACGCAGTATTTT. Its translation is CASSFKLGDTQYF. Together with reference TRBV11-3 and TRBJ2-3, the CDR3 gives the full variable domain: EAGVVQSPRYKIIEKKQPVAFWCNPISGHNTLYWYLQNLGQGPELLIRYENEEAVDDSQLPKDRFSAERLKGVDSTLKIQPAELGDSAVYLCASSFKLGDTQYFGPGTRLTVL.

This clone was observed a handful of times. This chain links TRBV12-5 with TRBJ1-3, with D tentatively TRBD1 (6 bases). Germline V gives CDR1 LGHNT, CDR2 FRNRAP. The CDR3 extends over 16 amino acids. Trimming left V 5 bases short and J 0 bases short, with 14 bases between. The CDR3 DNA is TGTGCTAGTGGTGTTCAACAGGGACCCTCTGGAAACACCATATATTTT. This sequence encodes CASGVQQGPSGNTIYF. Filled out from reference TRBV12-5 and TRBJ1-3, the complete variable domain reads DARVTQTPRHKVTEMGQEVTMRCQPILGHNTVFWYRQTMMQGLELLAYFRNRAPLDDSGMPKDRFSAEMPDATLATLKIQPSEPRDSAVYFCASGVQQGPSGNTIYFGEGSWLTVV.

This clone was detected a few times. This chain links TRBV5-8 with TRBJ1-4, with TRBD1 identical over 9 bases. J lost 5 bases, V lost 4 bases, and 3 bases had no gene match. From germline, CDR1 is SGHTS and CDR2 YDEGEE. The CDR3 is 14 residues long. The CDR3 loop is CASSLDRGNEKLFF. Here the CDR3 DNA reads TGTGCCAGCAGCCTGGACAGGGGAAATGAAAAACTGTTTTTT. The entire variable domain, with the rest obtained from reference TRBV5-8 and TRBJ1-4, is as follows: EAGVTQSPTHLIKTRGQQATLRCSPISGHTSVYWYQQALGLGLQFLLWYDEGEERNRGNFPPRFSGRQFPNYSSELNVNALELEDSALYLCASSLDRGNEKLFFGSGTQLSVL.

This clone was observed a few times. This chain links TRBV29-1 with TRBJ2-4; possible D gene TRBD1, 5 bases. This CDR3 has 13 residues. V was cut by 5 bases and J by 4 bases, with 12 bases left in between. Germline V gene lookup returns CDR1 SQVTM and CDR2 ANQGSEA. The DNA for the CDR3 is TGCAGCGTTCTCTCTAGGGGAAAAAACATTCAGTACTTC. This codes for CSVLSRGKNIQYF.

The rearrangement joins TRBV5-1 to TRBJ1-2; D is undetermined. The CDR3 consists of 15 residues. V lost 0 bases and J 0 bases, leaving 9 bases between the germline ends. Germline-derived CDR1 and CDR2 are SGHRS and YFSETQ. This chain's CDR3 is CASSLEINSNYGYTF. The CDR3 region has the DNA TGCGCCAGCAGCTTGGAAATAAATTCTAACTATGGCTACACCTTC.

This clone occurred many times. The V gene is TRBV10-3, the J gene TRBJ2-1, with 15 bases aligning to TRBD2. The trim removed 6 bases at V and 8 bases at J, leaving 5 bases unmatched. This CDR3 is built from 15 residues. CDR1 is ENHRY and CDR2 is SYGVKD in the germline V gene. CDR3 region: CAISRTSGGEYEQFF. Written as DNA, the CDR3 is TGTGCCATCAGCCGGACTAGCGGGGGGGAGTATGAGCAGTTCTTC.

The sample holds a few counts of this clone. The gene calls are TRBV7-2 and TRBJ1-4; D is undetermined. CDR1 is SGHTA and CDR2 is FQGNSA in the germline V gene. The germline V and J ends were trimmed by 1 base and 0 bases, with 9 bases remaining between them. This CDR3 has 16 amino acids. In DNA form, the CDR3 reads TGTGCCAGCAGCTTAGGGGCCGGTGCAACTAATGAAAAACTGTTTTTT. Translated, it gives CASSLGAGATNEKLFF.